The source of this T cell receptor (beta chain) is a study of cytomegalovirus exposure and HLA in healthy donors. J was trimmed by 6 bases and V by 4 bases; bases with no gene match: 10. The CDR3 is 14 residues long. The germline CDR1 and CDR2 sequences are SGDLS and YYNGEE. Here immunoSEQ multiplex PCR was the method, and the copy in TCRdb shows in-frame clones only, minus some. The data hold about 180,000 clones, with around 85% observed a single time. The rearrangement links TRBV9 to TRBJ2-7, with 7 bases matching TRBD1. The material sequenced was PBMCs. This TCR derives from a man between 18 and 35 years old in good health and CMV-seropositive. CDR3 amino acids: CASSPRDRVGEQYF. The CDR3 nucleotides read TGTGCCAGCAGCCCTCGGGACAGAGTAGGCGAGCAGTACTTC. Full variable domain (remainder filled in from reference TRBV9 and TRBJ2-7): DSGVTQTPKHLITATGQRVTLRCSPRSGDLSVYWYQQSLDQGLQFLIQYYNGEERAKGNILERFSAQQFPDLHSELNLSSLELGDSALYFCASSPRDRVGEQYFGPGTRLTVT.